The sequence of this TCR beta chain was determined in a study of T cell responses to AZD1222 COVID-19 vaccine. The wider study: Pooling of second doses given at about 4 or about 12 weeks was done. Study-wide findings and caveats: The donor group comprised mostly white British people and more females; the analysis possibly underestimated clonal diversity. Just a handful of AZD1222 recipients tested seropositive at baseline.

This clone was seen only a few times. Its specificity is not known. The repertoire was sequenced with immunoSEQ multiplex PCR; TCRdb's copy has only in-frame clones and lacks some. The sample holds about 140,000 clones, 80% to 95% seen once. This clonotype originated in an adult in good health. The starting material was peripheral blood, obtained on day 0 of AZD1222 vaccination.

The chain's CDR3 is CASSDHGQIEQYF. The DNA of the CDR3 is TGTGCCAGCAGTGACCACGGACAGATCGAGCAGTACTTC. The chain carries TRBV25-1 and TRBJ2-7; D perhaps matches TRBD1 (6 bases). V gave up 3 bases and J gave up 6 bases, with 12 bases separating them. The CDR3 loop spans 13 amino acids. Germline loops: CDR1 MGHDK, CDR2 SYGVNS.